The 16 T cell receptor beta chains listed next were all sequenced from one sample in a study of cytomegalovirus exposure and HLA in healthy donors. The PCR made use of 60 Vbeta and 13 Jbeta primers. Profiled with immunoSEQ multiplex PCR; TCRdb holds only in-frame clones, not every one. This table holds 250,000 to 350,000 clones, about nine tenths found once. Sequences were obtained from PBMCs. These receptors all come from a man in his forties or fifties in good health and CMV-seropositive.

The chain carries TRBV7-9 and TRBJ1-2; 9 nucleotides align to TRBD1. The trim removed 7 bases at V and 3 bases at J, leaving 12 bases unmatched. The germline gives CDR1 SEHNR, CDR2 FQNEAQ (reference sequence). This CDR3 has 16 amino acids. CDR3: CASISPGQGFDYGYTF. CDR3 nucleotide sequence: TGTGCCAGCATCTCCCCGGGACAGGGCTTCGACTATGGCTACACCTTC.

This clone has a handful of counts. The chain recombines TRBV30 with TRBJ2-5, with a possible D match to TRBD2 (5 bases). The ends were cut back, 4 bases at V and 3 bases at J, with 15 bases in the middle. Germline V lookup: CDR1 GTSNPN, CDR2 SVGIG (reference sequence). The CDR3 consists of 14 residues. CDR3 amino acids: CAWNTGYTKETQYF. CDR3 sequence (DNA): TGTGCCTGGAATACGGGGTACACTAAAGAGACCCAGTACTTC.

The chain links TRBV7-6 to TRBJ2-1; 7 bases agree with TRBD1. The CDR3 loop spans 16 amino acids. Germline CDR1 is SGHVS and CDR2 is FNYEAQ. V lost 5 bases to trimming and J lost 3 bases; unmatched junction nucleotides: 10. The CDR3: CASSGSDREDYNEQFF. Here the CDR3 DNA reads TGTGCCAGCAGCGGATCTGACAGGGAAGACTACAATGAGCAGTTCTTC. The full variable domain, completed using reference TRBV7-6 and TRBJ2-1, is GAGVSQSPRYKVTKRGQDVALRCDPISGHVSLYWYRQALGQGPEFLTYFNYEAQQDKSGLPNDRFSAERPEGSISTLTIQRTEQRDSAMYRCASSGSDREDYNEQFFGPGTRLTVL.

CDR3: CASSRTGSSYEQYF. CDR3 sequence (DNA): TGTGCCAGCAGTAGGACAGGGAGCTCCTACGAGCAGTACTTC. J is TRBJ2-7 and V is TRBV6-8, with 8 bases that match TRBD1. CDR3 length: 14 amino acids. CDR1 is MNHGY and CDR2 is SAAAGT in the germline V gene. V lost 5 bases to trimming and J lost 0 bases; unmatched junction nucleotides: 3.

CDR3 coding DNA: TGTGCCAGCAGTTTATCTGGGGCCAACGTCCTGACTTTC. It codes for CASSLSGANVLTF. The chain couples TRBV6-6 to TRBJ2-6; D call uncertain. Germline V gives CDR1 MNHNY, CDR2 SVGAGI (reference sequence). Trimming cost V 4 bases and J 1 base, with 2 bases left between them. The CDR3 contains 13 residues.

The chain combines TRBV6-5 with TRBJ2-3; D might be TRBD1 (5 bases). The germline V and J ends were trimmed by 4 bases and 4 bases, with 18 bases remaining between them. The CDR3 consists of 16 residues. The germline V gene has CDR1 MNHEY and CDR2 SVGAGI. In nucleotides, the CDR3 is TGTGCCAGCAGTTCTAGGGGTAGGGCTGGAGCAGATACGCAGTATTTT. Amino acid sequence: CASSSRGRAGADTQYF.

The chain joins TRBV29-1 to TRBJ1-4; 7 bases fit TRBD1. The length of the CDR3 is 15 residues. V lost 4 bases and J lost 4; bases outside the gene matches: 9. Germline-derived CDR1 and CDR2 are SQVTM and ANQGSEA. Written as DNA, the CDR3 is TGCAGCGTTGTAGAAGGGACAGATTATAATGAAAAACTGTTTTTT. This sequence encodes CSVVEGTDYNEKLFF.

This chain uses TRBV7-9 with TRBJ2-2; D may be TRBD2 (6 bases). The CDR3 is made up of 13 amino acids. Germline-derived CDR1 and CDR2 are SEHNR and FQNEAQ (reference sequence). V dropped 4 bases and J dropped 5 bases, with 8 bases sitting between them. CDR3 residues: CASSSGLTGELFF. The CDR3 region has the DNA TGTGCCAGCAGCTCAGGACTAACCGGGGAGCTGTTTTTT.

J is TRBJ2-1 and V is TRBV5-1; 13 nucleotides match TRBD2. With 0 bases clipped from V and 8 bases from J, the junction kept 8 bases outside the gene matches. Germline CDR1 and CDR2: SGHRS and YFSETQ. This CDR3 contains 17 residues. The CDR3, as DNA: TGCGCCAGCAGCTTGGCCTACGGACTAGCGGGAGAGGATGAGCAGTTCTTC. It specifies CASSLAYGLAGEDEQFF.

In its sample, this clone was seen a few times. This chain joins TRBV6-6 and TRBJ1-2; 12 nucleotides match TRBD1. CDR3 length: 15 residues. Losses at the gene ends were 0 bases for V and 8 bases for J; bases not matched to a gene: 4. Germline-derived CDR1 and CDR2 are MNHNY and SVGAGI (reference sequence). The CDR3 loop is CASSYSGTGGEGYTF. In DNA form, the CDR3 reads TGTGCCAGCAGTTACTCCGGGACAGGGGGCGAGGGCTACACCTTC.

The chain joins TRBV7-9 to TRBJ1-1, with 7 bases aligning to TRBD1. This CDR3 region has 14 residues. The ends lost 3 bases at V and 4 bases at J; junction bases unmatched: 5. CDR1 SEHNR and CDR2 FQNEAQ come from the germline V gene (reference sequence). CDR3 DNA: TGTGCCAGCAGCTTGGCGAGACAGGGCACTGAAGCTTTCTTT. This encodes CASSLARQGTEAFF.

In its sample, this clone was seen once. This sequence joins TRBV2 and TRBJ2-2; 8 bases line up with TRBD1. The V gene end was trimmed by 6 bases and the J gene end by 5 bases; junction bases not matched to a gene: 8. Germline loops: CDR1 SNHLY, CDR2 FYNNEI. CDR3 length equals 15 residues. CDR3 in DNA: TGTGCCAGCAGGAAGGACAGGGAGAAGACCGGGGAGCTGTTTTTT. Translation gives CASRKDREKTGELFF.

This clone was seen a handful of times. Other DNA variants within this sample encode the same CDR3. The chain combines TRBV27 with TRBJ1-5; TRBD1 is a possible D gene (5 bases). This CDR3 contains 14 residues. Trimming left V 2 bases short and J 1 base short, with 6 bases between. Germline loops: CDR1 MNHEY, CDR2 SMNVEV (reference sequence). The chain's CDR3 is CASSLQGSNQPQHF. The CDR3 bases are TGTGCCAGCAGTTTACAGGGAAGCAATCAGCCCCAGCATTTT.

This clone was seen only a few times. The chain joins TRBV6-5 to TRBJ2-1; the match to TRBD2 covers 11 bases. Germline V gives CDR1 MNHEY, CDR2 SVGAGI. The CDR3 has 15 amino acids. The J segment lost 2 bases and the V segment lost 7 bases, leaving 4 bases of the junction unmatched. For the CDR3, the DNA is TGTGCCAGCAAACCGGGACTAGCGGCCTACAATGAGCAGTTCTTC. It specifies CASKPGLAAYNEQFF.

This chain uses TRBV4-2 with TRBJ2-7; 10 bases match TRBD2. The CDR3 is made up of 16 amino acids. V dropped 4 bases and J dropped 1; count of bases not matched to a gene: 7. Germline V gene sequence: CDR1 LGHNA, CDR2 YNFKEQ. The CDR3 coding sequence is TGTGCCAGCAGCCCCTCTCCTAGCGGGGGTTCCTACGAGCAGTACTTC. It specifies CASSPSPSGGSYEQYF.

This clone was seen only once. The chain links TRBV2 to TRBJ2-5, with TRBD2 as a possible D gene (7 bases). The CDR3 covers 14 residues. The V gene's germline CDR1 is SNHLY and CDR2 FYNNEI. The V gene lost 10 bases and the J gene lost 1 base, with 16 bases spanning the gap. The CDR3 here is CAKGGWGLQETQYF. The CDR3 bases are TGTGCCAAGGGGGGGTGGGGGCTCCAAGAGACCCAGTACTTC.